The next 15 T cell receptor beta chains were all read from a single sample in a study of CD8 T cells in Susac syndrome. cDNA came from around 0.54 to 1 ug RNA primed by random hexamers. TCRdb re-derived calls from the immunoSEQ multiplex PCR reads in MiXCR, one entry per CDR3 protein. The repertoire holds 150,000 to 200,000 distinct CDR3 sequences, with 95% as singletons. Specimen: CD8+ T cells from PBMCs. Source of these receptors: a human donor with multiple sclerosis.

This chain links TRBV29-1 with TRBJ2-7, with 14 bases that match TRBD2. This CDR3 has 16 amino acids. The germline gives CDR1 SQVTM, CDR2 ANQGSEA. After removal of 2 bases from V and 2 bases from J, the junction contained 5 bases not matched to a gene. The CDR3 DNA reads TGCAGCGTTGAAACCCTGACTAGCGGGAGGGCCTACGAGCAGTACTTC. It is translated as CSVETLTSGRAYEQYF.

The V gene is TRBV6-5, the J gene TRBJ2-7; D is uncertain. This CDR3 region has 12 residues. The V and J ends lost 6 bases and 5 bases respectively, with 11 bases between them. Germline V gene data show CDR1 as MNHEY and CDR2 as SVGAGI. CDR3 bases: TGTGCCAGCAGGACTTATGGGGACGAGCAGTACTTC. Translating it yields CASRTYGDEQYF.

The chain employs TRBV11-2 and TRBJ2-7; possibly TRBD1 or TRBD2 for D (5 bases each). Germline-derived CDR1 and CDR2 are SGHAT and FQNNGV. The CDR3 runs to 16 residues. Trimming left V 6 bases short and J 1 base short, with 19 bases between. CDR3 protein: CASSLMGLAGSYEQYF. The CDR3 region has the DNA TGTGCCAGCAGTTTAATGGGGCTAGCAGGTTCCTACGAGCAGTACTTC.

CDR3 DNA sequence: TGCAGCGTAGCCTGGACTAACGGAGTGCGAGAGACCCAGTACTTC. Its protein is CSVAWTNGVRETQYF. The chain joins TRBV29-1 to TRBJ2-5; possibly TRBD2 for D (6 bases). The CDR3 is 15 amino acids. Germline loops: CDR1 SQVTM, CDR2 ANQGSEA. Trimming took 6 bases from V and 4 from J, leaving 21 bases between them.

The chain joins TRBV27 to TRBJ2-1; the D gene is possibly TRBD1 (6 bases). Germline values: CDR1 MNHEY, CDR2 SMNVEV (reference sequence). Trimming took off 2 bases at V and 2 bases at J, with 10 bases between the two ends. The CDR3 totals 15 residues. The CDR3 nucleotides read TGTGCCAGCAGTTTAGCAGGGGTCGCCTACAATGAGCAGTTCTTC. Translated, it gives CASSLAGVAYNEQFF.

The gene calls are TRBV20-1 and TRBJ2-7, with 10 bases fitting TRBD2. In germline, CDR1 is DFQATT, CDR2 SNEGSKA (reference sequence). This CDR3 is 15 amino acids long. V lost 0 bases to trimming and J lost 1 base; unmatched junction nucleotides: 3. For the CDR3, the DNA is TGCAGTGCTAGAGATCGGACTAGCGGTTCCTACGAGCAGTACTTC. Translating it yields CSARDRTSGSYEQYF.

The chain joins TRBV27 to TRBJ2-7; 12 bases are shared with TRBD2. The V segment lost 7 bases and the J segment 0 bases; nucleotides outside the gene matches: 7. CDR3 size: 16 residues. The V gene's germline CDR1 is MNHEY and CDR2 SMNVEV (reference sequence). CDR3 DNA: TGTGCCAGCATGAGGCTAGCGGGAGGGAGCTCCTACGAGCAGTACTTC. This sequence encodes CASMRLAGGSSYEQYF.

The genes are TRBV10-2 and TRBJ2-5, with 7 bases identical to TRBD2. V trimming: 10 bases; J trimming: 0 bases; junction bases outside the gene matches: 11. This CDR3 contains 15 residues. Germline loops: CDR1 WSHSY, CDR2 SAAADI. The CDR3 region is CATKTSPTYQETQYF. The CDR3 DNA reads as TGCGCCACAAAGACTAGCCCGACCTACCAAGAGACCCAGTACTTC.

The chain carries TRBV18 and TRBJ2-5; D is possibly TRBD2 (6 bases). V gave up 2 bases and J gave up 2 bases, with 18 bases separating them. This CDR3 has 17 amino acids. Per germline, CDR1 KGHSH and CDR2 LQKENI. CDR3 sequence (DNA): TGTGCCAGCTCACCAAATACGCGATTAGCGGAGCAAGAGACCCAGTACTTC. Protein sequence: CASSPNTRLAEQETQYF.

The chain has TRBV29-1 and TRBJ2-7; 7 bases line up with TRBD2. CDR3 length: 16 amino acids. The germline CDR1 and CDR2 sequences are SQVTM and ANQGSEA. V lost 1 base, J lost 2 bases, and 11 bases stayed unmatched. The CDR3 region is CSVEGPGLPRPYEQYF. CDR3 coding DNA: TGCAGCGTTGAAGGACCGGGACTACCAAGACCCTACGAGCAGTACTTC.

V is TRBV27 and J is TRBJ1-4, with 7 nucleotides matching TRBD1. This CDR3 comprises 16 residues. The V gene end was trimmed by 7 bases and the J gene end by 1 base; junction bases not matched to a gene: 9. From germline, CDR1 is MNHEY and CDR2 SMNVEV (reference sequence). The CDR3 protein is CASTSTGALTNEKLFF. The DNA for the CDR3 is TGTGCCAGCACTTCCACAGGGGCCCTAACTAATGAAAAACTGTTTTTT.

The chain combines TRBV7-9 with TRBJ1-2, with TRBD1 matching over 9 bases. The CDR3 has 17 residues. V dropped 5 bases and J dropped 5; count of bases not matched to a gene: 15. Germline V CDR1 and CDR2: SEHNR, FQNEAQ (reference sequence). The chain's CDR3 is CASSTTGGGLVRYGYTF. CDR3 nucleotide sequence: TGTGCCAGCAGCACTACAGGGGGCGGACTAGTCAGATATGGCTACACCTTC.

This chain joins TRBV12-3 or TRBV12-4 and TRBJ2-5; unclear D gene. Trimming removed 6 bases at V and 5 bases at J, with 13 bases between. The CDR3 is 13 residues long. Written as DNA, the CDR3 is TGTGCCAGCAGCCCCCTCAGCCATGAGACCCAGTACTTC. Protein: CASSPLSHETQYF.

The gene calls are TRBV4-1 and TRBJ2-1, with no clear D. V gave up 3 bases and J gave up 0 bases, with 9 bases separating them. The CDR3 loop spans 15 amino acids. Germline V gene sequence: CDR1 MGHRA, CDR2 YSYEKL. This CDR3 is CASSHRESSYNEQFF. For the CDR3, the DNA is TGCGCCAGCAGCCACCGAGAGAGCTCCTACAATGAGCAGTTCTTC.

This clonotype came up once. The chain recombines TRBV29-1 with TRBJ2-7; TRBD2 agrees at 9 bases. CDR1 SQVTM and CDR2 ANQGSEA come from the germline V gene. V lost 6 bases to trimming and J lost 1 base; unmatched junction nucleotides: 13. This CDR3 has 16 amino acids. In DNA form, the CDR3 reads TGCAGCGTCAGGGAGAAGGTGGCGGGAGGGTCCTACGAGCAGTACTTC. Protein sequence: CSVREKVAGGSYEQYF.